These 4 T cell receptor beta chains were all obtained from the same sample, sequenced in a study of blood T cells in healthy people across ages. Through a sample-barcoded 5' primer and a J-beta primer mix, a second PCR was run for about 7 to 12 cycles. Via MiXCR, TCRdb re-called the 5' RACE reads, giving one row per CDR3 protein. The top ten clones hold 17% of a sample with just under 900,000 distinct CDR3 sequences, 29% of them seen once. Sequences were obtained from blood. Receptor source: a woman aged 80 or older in good health.

Only a few counts were recorded for this clonotype. The chain is built from TRBV6-5 and TRBJ2-7, with 7 bases fitting TRBD2. Germline CDR1 and CDR2: MNHEY and SVGAGI. The CDR3 is made up of 16 amino acids. Unmatched junction bases numbered 7, after V lost 0 bases and J lost 2 bases. CDR3 in DNA: TGTGCCAGCAGTTACTCGCCTCTAGCGGCCCCCTACGAGCAGTACTTC. Protein: CASSYSPLAAPYEQYF.

Details on this clonotype: The junction differs from germline at one of its ends, possibly a read error. The rearrangement uses TRBV12-3 or TRBV12-4 and TRBJ2-3, with D perhaps matching TRBD2 (5 bases). CDR3 size: 15 residues. The CDR3, as DNA: TGTGCCAGCAGTTTAGAGGGCGGAGGCGCAGATATGCAGTATTTT. This encodes CASSLEGGGADMQYF.

This clonotype has at least ten counts. The chain uses TRBV12-3 or TRBV12-4 and TRBJ2-3; D remains unclear. The CDR3 has 12 residues. V was trimmed by 2 bases and J by 8 bases, leaving 8 bases between them. CDR3 protein: CASSLSQSTQYF. CDR3 nucleotide sequence: TGTGCCAGCAGTTTATCTCAGTCTACGCAGTATTTT.

Regarding this clonotype: A much larger clone differs from this one at a single base, so this may be a read error. V is TRBV3-1 and J is TRBJ2-3, with 8 bases aligning to TRBD2. CDR1 is LGHDT, CDR2 YNNKEL, per germline (reference sequence). The CDR3 contains 15 residues. CDR3 nucleotides: TGTGCCGGCAGCCACTTTAGCGGGGGCACAGATACGCAGTATTTT. It translates to CAGSHFSGGTDTQYF.